Below, one T cell receptor (delta chain) is given with its context. Its antigen is undetermined. The data originate from a study of Vδ1+ human thymocytes. General study points: Thymic TRG and TRD repertoires appeared highly polyclonal, with Gaussian CDR3 length distributions.

Trimming cost V 4 bases and J 6 bases; bases outside gene matches: 12. CDR1 is TSWWSYY, CDR2 QGS, per germline. This CDR3 has 16 amino acids. RNA was extracted from the cells and then reverse transcribed. Multiplex PCR used pooled V-gene forward primers and a constant-region reverse primer to amplify CDR3s. TCRdb reran clone calling via CATT on the multiplex PCR reads. This table holds about 55,000 delta-chain clones, about a sixth found once. The sorted cells were CD3+ Vdelta1+ Vdelta2- thymocytes from alphabeta-depleted thymus. Sorted Vdelta1+ thymocytes were about 97% to 99.6% pure. The receptor was derived from a boy in the first two years of life who had congenital heart surgery. The chain has TRDV1 and TRDJ1; 9 bases fit TRDD3. Sequenced input: Vdelta1+ gamma-delta thymocytes from the thymus. Documented subset: FACS-sorted CD3+ TCRalphabeta- TCRVdelta1+ TCRVdelta2- thymocytes. The CDR3 DNA reads as TGTGCTCTTGGGGCATTCCTAGCTGGGGGATCTCATAAACTCATCTTT. It codes for CALGAFLAGGSHKLIF.